Below are 23 T cell receptor beta chains sequenced from a single sample in a study of blood T cells in healthy people across ages. Sample-barcoded 5' priming and a J-beta primer mix drove a second PCR of roughly 6 to 12 cycles. TCRdb reanalysed the 5' RACE reads using MiXCR and keeps one entry per CDR3 protein. Here the sample spans more than 1.4 million distinct CDR3 sequences, around two fifths being singletons. The sequencing input was blood. These receptors all stem from a woman between 18 and 30 years old in good health.

The chain carries TRBV18 and TRBJ2-1, with D possibly being TRBD1 or TRBD2 (6 bases each). The V gene's germline CDR1 is KGHSH and CDR2 LQKENI. The CDR3 consists of 12 residues. V dropped 8 bases and J dropped 10 bases, with 15 bases sitting between them. The CDR3 is CASQTGAGEQFF. CDR3 nucleotide sequence: TGTGCCAGCCAAACGGGGGCCGGGGAGCAGTTCTTC.

V and J are TRBV18 and TRBJ2-2; D not resolved. Between the trimmed V and J ends, which lost 4 bases and 4 bases, there was a span of 7 bases. The CDR3 extends over 13 amino acids. CDR1 KGHSH and CDR2 LQKENI come from the germline V gene. The CDR3 is CASSQQPTGELFF. CDR3 coding DNA: TGTGCCAGCTCACAACAGCCCACCGGGGAGCTGTTTTTT.

This clonotype was recorded only once. The chain combines TRBV20-1 with TRBJ2-2, with D tentatively TRBD1 (6 bases). The V end lost 1 base, the J end lost 5 bases, and 11 bases lay between the germline ends. Looked up from germline, CDR1 is DFQATT and CDR2 is SNEGSKA (reference sequence). The CDR3 loop spans 14 amino acids. The CDR3 DNA is TGCAGTGCTAGAGTGGGGGCTAGTACCGGGGAGCTGTTTTTT. Translation: CSARVGASTGELFF.

Note on this clonotype: Germline and junction disagree at one end, which may indicate a read error. The rearrangement uses TRBV27 and TRBJ1-1; tentatively, D is TRBD1 (6 bases). Germline CDR1 MNHEY, CDR2 SMNVEV (reference sequence). The CDR3 runs to 15 residues. The CDR3 DNA reads as TGTGCCAGCAGTCCTCGGACAGATATGCTGCTTGAACCTTTCTTT. It is translated as CASSPRTDMLLEPFF.

The rearrangement joins TRBV6-6 to TRBJ2-7, with 7 bases matching TRBD2. After removal of 3 bases from V and 11 bases from J, the junction contained 16 bases not matched to a gene. The CDR3 sequence is 15 residues long. The V gene's germline CDR1 is MNHNY and CDR2 SVGAGI (reference sequence). In DNA, the CDR3 is TGTGCCAGCAGTTATGACTTCGCCGGGGAGGGCATAGAGTACTTC. It encodes CASSYDFAGEGIEYF.

V and J are TRBV20-1 and TRBJ2-3; the D gene is possibly TRBD2 (5 bases). V was trimmed by 0 bases and J by 3 bases, leaving 13 bases between them. Per the germline V gene, CDR1 is DFQATT and CDR2 is SNEGSKA (reference sequence). The CDR3 consists of 15 residues. This chain's CDR3 is CSARDERQSTDTQYF. DNA for the CDR3: TGCAGTGCTAGAGATGAGCGGCAAAGTACAGATACGCAGTATTTT.

The chain combines TRBV18 with TRBJ2-7, with unresolved D. Germline V gene data show CDR1 as KGHSH and CDR2 as LQKENI. This CDR3 spans 14 amino acids. V lost 8 bases and J lost 4, with 18 bases in between. CDR3 protein: CASHTDIGQYEQYF. The CDR3 DNA sequence: TGTGCCAGCCATACTGATATTGGGCAATACGAGCAGTACTTC.

The chain is built from TRBV25-1 and TRBJ1-2, with 8 nucleotides matching TRBD1. The CDR3 has 15 residues. Germline-derived CDR1 and CDR2 are MGHDK and SYGVNS. V shed 3 bases, J shed 4 bases, and the junction held 7 bases outside the gene matches. CDR3 amino acids: CASSDARTGRYGYTF. DNA for the CDR3: TGTGCCAGCAGTGACGCCCGGACAGGGCGCTATGGCTACACCTTC.

A few counts support this clonotype. The genes are TRBV28 and TRBJ2-7; D may be TRBD2 (5 bases). The CDR3 sequence is 14 residues long. V was shortened by 6 bases and J by 0 bases, with 12 bases between the two germline ends. Germline CDR1 is MDHEN and CDR2 is SYDVKM. The CDR3 nucleotides read TGTGCCAGCAGGTCACTTGGGAGCTCCTACGAGCAGTACTTC. This codes for CASRSLGSSYEQYF.

The sample holds a few counts of this clonotype. The chain recombines TRBV7-9 with TRBJ2-3; possible D gene TRBD2, 6 bases. The V gene lost 8 bases and the J gene lost 1 base, with 13 bases spanning the gap. Germline V lookup: CDR1 SEHNR, CDR2 FQNEAQ (reference sequence). This CDR3 spans 14 amino acids. As DNA, the CDR3 is TGTGCCAGCGGATCGGGAGTTGGCACAGATACGCAGTATTTT. Translated, it gives CASGSGVGTDTQYF.

The genes are TRBV5-6 and TRBJ2-4; D is perhaps TRBD2 (6 bases). The CDR3 length is 17 residues. V was clipped by 0 bases and J by 1 base, with 14 bases between them. Germline V gives CDR1 SGHDT, CDR2 YYEEEE. The CDR3, as DNA: TGTGCCAGCAGCTTGGGAAGGGCGGGGATGGCCAAAAACATTCAGTACTTC. Its protein is CASSLGRAGMAKNIQYF.

The chain joins TRBV6-4 to TRBJ1-2; tentatively, D is TRBD1 (5 bases). V lost 7 bases and J lost 5, with 14 bases in between. The CDR3 extends over 13 amino acids. Germline lookup yields CDR1 MRHNA and CDR2 SNTAGT. This CDR3 reads CASISRVRYGYTF. DNA of the CDR3: TGTGCCAGCATATCCAGGGTACGATATGGCTACACCTTC.

This clonotype has only a few counts. The chain is built from TRBV7-2 and TRBJ2-4; TRBD1 might be the D (6 bases). The DNA end is a closer match to TRBJ2-7, so the J assignment may be wrong. The CDR3 extends over 15 amino acids. The germline V gene encodes CDR1 SGHTA and CDR2 FQGNSA. The CDR3 spells CASSLIGQKAYEQYF. As DNA, the CDR3 is TGTGCCAGCAGCCTCATAGGACAGAAAGCCTACGAGCAGTACTTC.

The J gene is TRBJ2-1, the V gene TRBV20-1; TRBD2 agrees at 13 bases. Germline loops: CDR1 DFQATT, CDR2 SNEGSKA (reference sequence). This CDR3 has 15 amino acids. V trimming: 5 bases; J trimming: 8 bases; junction bases outside the gene matches: 9. The CDR3 sequence: CSASGLAGTSHEQFF. The DNA of the CDR3 is TGCAGTGCTTCGGGACTAGCGGGAACCTCCCATGAGCAGTTCTTC.

This chain joins TRBV6-6 and TRBJ1-1; 8 positions match TRBD1. The CDR3 runs 15 residues. Germline assignment: CDR1 MNHNY and CDR2 SVGAGI (reference sequence). V dropped 7 bases and J dropped 5; count of bases not matched to a gene: 12. In nucleotides, the CDR3 is TGTGCCAGCATCGACAGGGGTACAGGAGGGACTGAAGCTTTCTTT. Protein product: CASIDRGTGGTEAFF.

The gene calls are TRBV6-1 and TRBJ1-2, with 7 positions matching TRBD1. The J segment lost 8 bases and the V segment lost 6 bases, leaving 9 bases of the junction unmatched. CDR3 length: 13 amino acids. Germline CDR1 and CDR2: MNHNS and SASEGT. CDR3 amino acids: CASRDDGTDGYTF. CDR3 coding DNA: TGTGCCAGCAGGGATGACGGGACAGACGGCTACACCTTC.

CDR3 sequence (DNA): TGCAGTGCGCGGGGGGCTAGCGGGAGCCCCCTACTCTCCTACGAGCAGTACTTC. This translates into CSARGASGSPLLSYEQYF. The chain employs TRBV20-1 and TRBJ2-7, with TRBD2 matching 10 bases. V dropped 6 bases and J dropped 0; count of bases not matched to a gene: 17. Germline V gene lookup returns CDR1 DFQATT and CDR2 SNEGSKA (reference sequence). The CDR3 is made up of 18 amino acids.

The table lists this clonotype with many counts. The gene calls are TRBV7-2 and TRBJ2-1, with TRBD1 as a possible D gene (5 bases). Germline loops: CDR1 SGHTA, CDR2 FQGNSA. The V end lost 1 base, the J end lost 15 bases, and 16 bases lay between the germline ends. The CDR3 contains 13 residues. CDR3 coding DNA: TGTGCCAGCAGCTTAGAGTTACAGGACCCTGTGTTCTTC. This sequence encodes CASSLELQDPVFF.

This chain joins TRBV14 and TRBJ2-1; 7 nucleotides match TRBD2. V was pared by 2 bases and J by 7 bases, with 8 bases of the junction left unmatched. This CDR3 has 15 residues. Germline loops: CDR1 SGHDN, CDR2 FVKESK. CDR3 sequence reads: CASSQIYLGGNEQFF. The CDR3 nucleotides are TGTGCCAGCAGCCAAATCTACCTGGGGGGGAATGAGCAGTTCTTC.

The chain links TRBV10-3 to TRBJ2-1; perhaps TRBD2 as D (6 bases). Trimming shortened V by 8 bases and J by 6 bases, and 14 bases separated the two germline ends. The germline CDR1 and CDR2 sequences are ENHRY and SYGVKD. The CDR3 is made up of 13 amino acids. In DNA form, the CDR3 reads TGTGCCATCTGGGGGACTCCACGCAATGAGCAGTTCTTC. Its protein is CAIWGTPRNEQFF.

This clonotype was counted a few times. The CDR3 DNA reads TGTGCCATCAGTACAGGGATAGAGAATTCACCCCTCCACTTT. Its protein is CAISTGIENSPLHF. This chain joins TRBV10-3 and TRBJ1-6, with D possibly TRBD1 on 6 matching bases. The CDR3 sequence is 14 residues long. CDR1 and CDR2 (germline): ENHRY, SYGVKD. Trimming took off 5 bases at V and 7 bases at J, with 12 bases between the two ends.

J is TRBJ2-5 and V is TRBV10-3; TRBD2 aligns across 9 bases. Germline V lookup: CDR1 ENHRY, CDR2 SYGVKD. The CDR3 is 15 amino acids. J gave up 11 bases and V 2 bases, and 12 bases lay outside the gene matches. Here the CDR3 reads CAISETSGLNNEQYF. The CDR3 DNA follows: TGTGCCATCAGTGAGACTAGCGGGCTTAACAATGAGCAGTACTTC.

J is TRBJ2-4 and V is TRBV5-1, with D perhaps being TRBD1 or TRBD2 (5 bases each). The DNA end favors TRBJ2-7, so the J call may be wrong. The CDR3 length is 13 residues. Germline CDR1 is SGHRS and CDR2 is YFSETQ. The CDR3 is CASSGSGTSEQYF. The CDR3 DNA reads TGCGCCAGCAGCGGGTCCGGGACCTCCGAGCAGTACTTC.